This entry describes one T cell receptor (beta chain). Its matching antigen is unknown. These data originate in a study of shared clonotypes between healthy human individuals. The CDR3 length is 11 residues. Germline values: CDR1 SGHDT, CDR2 YYEEEE. V was clipped by 4 bases and J by 7 bases, with 8 bases between them. Study-level points and caveats: The authors expected sequencing depth to affect clonotype sharing among donors.

The naive CD8 subset, CD45RO-negative cells positively selected for CCR7, excluded terminally differentiated effector memory CD45RA+ cells. Method: immunoSEQ multiplex PCR; TCRdb's copy keeps in-frame clones and lacks some. The data show 2 million to 2.5 million clones, roughly 94% seen once. The sample was naive CD8+ T cells sorted from blood. This receptor was identified in a man between 18 and 29 years old in good health. The chain combines TRBV5-6 with TRBJ1-1, with D unresolved. The CDR3 reads CASSTTLEAFF. The DNA for the CDR3 is TGTGCCAGCAGCACAACCCTTGAAGCTTTCTTT.